This note documents a single T cell receptor (beta chain) sequence. The data belong to a study of blood T cell repertoires in COVID-19. Using immunoSEQ multiplex PCR, the repertoire was profiled, and TCRdb retains in-frame clones only, with some absent. In the table there are 55,000 to 75,000 clones, around 87% of which are singletons. The CDR3 consists of 16 residues. With V trimmed by 3 bases and J by 9 bases, 9 bases remained unmatched. Germline V gives CDR1 SGHVS, CDR2 FQNEAQ. Sequencing input: peripheral blood. This TCR derives from a man aged 45-60 years with active COVID-19. The chain combines TRBV7-8 with TRBJ2-2; 11 nucleotides align to TRBD1. As DNA, the CDR3 is TGTGCCAGCAGCTTGGGCGGGACAGGGGGTAACCGGGAGCTGTTTTTT. Translated: CASSLGGTGGNRELFF.